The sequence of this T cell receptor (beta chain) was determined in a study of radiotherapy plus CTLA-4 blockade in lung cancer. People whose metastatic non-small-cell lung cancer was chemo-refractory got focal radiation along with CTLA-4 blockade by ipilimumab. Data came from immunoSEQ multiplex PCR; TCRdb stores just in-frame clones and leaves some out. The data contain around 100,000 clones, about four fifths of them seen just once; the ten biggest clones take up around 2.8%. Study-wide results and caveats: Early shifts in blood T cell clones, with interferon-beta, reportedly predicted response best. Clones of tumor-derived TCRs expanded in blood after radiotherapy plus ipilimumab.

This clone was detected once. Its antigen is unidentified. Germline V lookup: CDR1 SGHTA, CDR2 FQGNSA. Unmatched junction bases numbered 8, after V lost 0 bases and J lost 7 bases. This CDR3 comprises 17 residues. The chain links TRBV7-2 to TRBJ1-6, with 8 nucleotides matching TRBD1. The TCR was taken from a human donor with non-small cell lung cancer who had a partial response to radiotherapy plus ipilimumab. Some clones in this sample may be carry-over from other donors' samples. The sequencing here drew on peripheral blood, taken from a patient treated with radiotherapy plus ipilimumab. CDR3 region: CASSLASRQGWNSPLHF. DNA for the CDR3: TGTGCCAGCAGCTTAGCGTCCCGACAGGGGTGGAATTCACCCCTCCACTTT.